These T cell receptor beta chains were read from a single sample in a study of T cell responses to AZD1222 COVID-19 vaccine. TCRdb's copy holds only in-frame clones and misses some; the assay was immunoSEQ multiplex PCR. The repertoire holds 100,000 to 150,000 clones, with approximately 90% as singletons. This material consisted of peripheral blood, taken on day 0 of MenACWY control vaccination. The source is an adult in good health. Each CDR3 is given with its conserved first and last residue. The D gene is left open where the match is weak. A clone size is listed for some rows: how often the clone was seen (once, few, many), or a class if it is expanded.

d_call,j_call,clone_size,v_call,cdr3_nt,cdr3_aa
TRBD1,TRBJ2-1,.,TRBV15,TGTGCCACCAGCACTAGGACAGGACAATACAATGAGCAGTTCTTC,CATSTRTGQYNEQFF
TRBD2,TRBJ2-1,.,TRBV11-1,TGTGCCAGCAGCTTTCACGTCGGACTAGATCATGAGCAGTTCTTC,CASSFHVGLDHEQFF
.,TRBJ2-3,.,TRBV12-3/TRBV12-4,TGTGCCAGCAGTTTAGTGCAGGGGGGGAAGTATTTT,CASSLVQGGKYF
.,TRBJ1-4,.,TRBV7-9,TGTGCCAGCAGCTTCGCAACTGGGAGGGACGGGAGTGAAAAACTGTTTTTT,CASSFATGRDGSEKLFF
TRBD1,TRBJ2-2,.,TRBV5-5,TGTGCCAGCAGCTCGACAGGGGCCTTAACCGGGGAGCTGTTTTTT,CASSSTGALTGELFF
.,TRBJ2-1,.,TRBV12-3/TRBV12-4,TGTGCCAGCAGTTTGATTTTAGCTGGTGAGCAGTTCTTC,CASSLILAGEQFF
.,TRBJ1-5,.,TRBV4-1,TGCGCCAGCAGCCAAGATTCCGGGAATCAGCCCCAGCATTTT,CASSQDSGNQPQHF
TRBD1,TRBJ2-3,many,TRBV27,TGTGCCAGCAGTGTGACAGGGGCAGATACGCAGTATTTT,CASSVTGADTQYF
.,TRBJ2-2,.,TRBV5-1,TGCGCCAGCAGCTTCACTGCGAACACCGGGGAGCTGTTTTTT,CASSFTANTGELFF
.,TRBJ2-7,.,TRBV3-1/TRBV3-2,TGTGCCAGCAGCCAAGTTGCAGCGGGCGAGCAGTACTTC,CASSQVAAGEQYF
TRBD2,TRBJ2-1,.,TRBV5-1,TGCGCCGTACCAGCGGGGGTAGACTACAATGAGCAGTTCTTC,CAVPAGVDYNEQFF
.,TRBJ1-3,.,TRBV2,TGTGCCAGCAGTAGGGGGAGCTCTGGAAACACCATATATTTT,CASSRGSSGNTIYF
.,TRBJ1-2,.,TRBV24-1,TGTGCCACCAGTGATCACCGGGAGCTGGGGGGCTACACCTTC,CATSDHRELGGYTF
.,TRBJ2-3,.,TRBV7-3,TGTGCCAGCAGCTTAACCAGAGGGAGCACAGATACGCAGTATTTT,CASSLTRGSTDTQYF
TRBD1,TRBJ2-3,.,TRBV11-3,TGTGCCAGCAGCTTAAGACAGGGTAGTTCGACAGATACGCAGTATTTT,CASSLRQGSSTDTQYF
.,TRBJ2-7,.,TRBV30,TGTGCCTGGAGTGTCGGGGCCGCCTACGAGCAGTACTTC,CAWSVGAAYEQYF
.,TRBJ2-1,once,TRBV11-3,TGTGCCAGCAGCCCCGAGGCCCTTTCCTACAATGAGCAGTTCTTC,CASSPEALSYNEQFF
.,TRBJ1-2,.,TRBV5-4,TGTGCCAGCAGCAGCTACGGGCGTCACTATGGCTACACCTTC,CASSSYGRHYGYTF
TRBD2,TRBJ2-1,.,TRBV4-1,TGCGCCAGCAGCCAAGTAGGACTAGCCTCCACCCGGGGTGAGCAGTTCTTC,CASSQVGLASTRGEQFF
.,TRBJ1-1,.,TRBV11-2,TGTGCCAGCAGCTTAGAAGGGGGAAAGATGAACACTGAAGCTTTCTTT,CASSLEGGKMNTEAFF
TRBD2,TRBJ2-5,.,TRBV5-1,TGCGCCAGCAGTCGTCTAGCGGGAGAGGGGACCCAGTACTTC,CASSRLAGEGTQYF
TRBD1,TRBJ1-1,.,TRBV5-1,TGCGCCAGCAGCGCGACAGGGCCCAACACTGAAGCTTTCTTT,CASSATGPNTEAFF
.,TRBJ2-7,.,TRBV14,TGTGCCAGCAGTGGTAGCGGTTCCTACGAGCAGTACTTC,CASSGSGSYEQYF
.,TRBJ1-2,.,TRBV7-6,TGTGCCAGCAGCCCGGGGGGCCTATTCTATGGCTACACCTTC,CASSPGGLFYGYTF
TRBD1,TRBJ1-5,.,TRBV29-1,TGCAGCGTCCGCGACAGGGTAGATCAGCCCCAGCATTTT,CSVRDRVDQPQHF
.,TRBJ2-7,.,TRBV27,TGTGCCAGCAGTTTATCACCCCTCTACGAGCAGTACTTC,CASSLSPLYEQYF
TRBD1,TRBJ2-1,once,TRBV7-6,TGTGCCAGCAGCTCCGGACAGGGGCGTAATGAGCAGTTCTTC,CASSSGQGRNEQFF